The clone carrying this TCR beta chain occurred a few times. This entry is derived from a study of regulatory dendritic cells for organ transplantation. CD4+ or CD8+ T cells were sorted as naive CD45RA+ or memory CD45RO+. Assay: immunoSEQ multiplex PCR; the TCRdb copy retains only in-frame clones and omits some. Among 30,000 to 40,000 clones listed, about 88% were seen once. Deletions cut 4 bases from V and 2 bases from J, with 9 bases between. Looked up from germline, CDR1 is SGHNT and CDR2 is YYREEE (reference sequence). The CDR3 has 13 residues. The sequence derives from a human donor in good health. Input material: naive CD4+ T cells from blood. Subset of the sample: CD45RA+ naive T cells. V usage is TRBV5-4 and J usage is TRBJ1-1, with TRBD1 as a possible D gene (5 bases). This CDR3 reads CASSATDNTEAFF. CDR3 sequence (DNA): TGTGCCAGCAGCGCGACAGATAACACTGAAGCTTTCTTT. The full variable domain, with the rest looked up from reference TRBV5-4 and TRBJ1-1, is ETGVTQSPTHLIKTRGQQVTLRCSSQSGHNTVSWYQQALGQGPQFIFQYYREEENGRGNFPPRFSGLQFPNYSSELNVNALELDDSALYLCASSATDNTEAFFGQGTRLTVV.